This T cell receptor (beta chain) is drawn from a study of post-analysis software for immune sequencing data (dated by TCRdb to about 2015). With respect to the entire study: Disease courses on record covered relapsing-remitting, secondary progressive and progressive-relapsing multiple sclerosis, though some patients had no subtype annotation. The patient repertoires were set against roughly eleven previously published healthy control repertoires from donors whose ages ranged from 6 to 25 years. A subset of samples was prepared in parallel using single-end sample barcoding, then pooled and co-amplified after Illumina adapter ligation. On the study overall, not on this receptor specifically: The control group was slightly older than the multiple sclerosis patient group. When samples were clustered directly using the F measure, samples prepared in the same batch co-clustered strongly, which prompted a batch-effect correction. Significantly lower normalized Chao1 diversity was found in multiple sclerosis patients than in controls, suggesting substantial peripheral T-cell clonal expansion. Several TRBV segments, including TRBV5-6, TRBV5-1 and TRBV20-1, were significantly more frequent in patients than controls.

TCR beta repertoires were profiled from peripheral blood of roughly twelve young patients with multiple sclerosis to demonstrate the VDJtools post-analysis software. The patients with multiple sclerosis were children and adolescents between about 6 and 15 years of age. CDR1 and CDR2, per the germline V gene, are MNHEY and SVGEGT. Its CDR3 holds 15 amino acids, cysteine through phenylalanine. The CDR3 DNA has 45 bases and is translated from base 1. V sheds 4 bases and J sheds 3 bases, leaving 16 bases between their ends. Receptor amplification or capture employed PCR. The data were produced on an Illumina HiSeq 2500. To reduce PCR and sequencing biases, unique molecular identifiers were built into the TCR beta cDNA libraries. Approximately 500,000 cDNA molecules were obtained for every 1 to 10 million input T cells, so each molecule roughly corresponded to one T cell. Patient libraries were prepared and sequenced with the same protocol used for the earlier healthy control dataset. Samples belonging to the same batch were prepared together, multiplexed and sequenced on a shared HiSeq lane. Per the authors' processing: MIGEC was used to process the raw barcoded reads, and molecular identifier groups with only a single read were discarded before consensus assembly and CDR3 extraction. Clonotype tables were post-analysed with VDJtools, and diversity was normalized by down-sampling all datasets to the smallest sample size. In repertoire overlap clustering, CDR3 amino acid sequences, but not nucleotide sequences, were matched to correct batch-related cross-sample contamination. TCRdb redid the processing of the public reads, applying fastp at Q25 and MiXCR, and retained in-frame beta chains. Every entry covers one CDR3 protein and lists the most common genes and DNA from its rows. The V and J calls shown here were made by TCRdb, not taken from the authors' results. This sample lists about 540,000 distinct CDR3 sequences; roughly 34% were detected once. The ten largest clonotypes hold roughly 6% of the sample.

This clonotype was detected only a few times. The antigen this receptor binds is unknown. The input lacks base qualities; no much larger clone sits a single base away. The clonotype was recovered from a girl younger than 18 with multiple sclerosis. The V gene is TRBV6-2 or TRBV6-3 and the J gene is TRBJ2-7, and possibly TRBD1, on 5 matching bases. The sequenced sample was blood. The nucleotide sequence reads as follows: TGTGCCAGCAGTTGGGGCGGACGGACAAACTACGAGCAGTACTTC. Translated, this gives CASSWGGRTNYEQYF.